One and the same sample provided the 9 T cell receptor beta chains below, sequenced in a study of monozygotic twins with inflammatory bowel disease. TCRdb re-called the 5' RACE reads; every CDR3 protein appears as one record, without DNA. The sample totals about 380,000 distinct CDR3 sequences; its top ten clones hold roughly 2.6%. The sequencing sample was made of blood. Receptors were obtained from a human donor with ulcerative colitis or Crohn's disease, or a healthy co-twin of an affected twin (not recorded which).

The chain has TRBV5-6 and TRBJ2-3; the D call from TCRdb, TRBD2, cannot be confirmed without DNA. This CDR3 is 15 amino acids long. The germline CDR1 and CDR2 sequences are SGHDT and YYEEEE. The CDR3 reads CASSSGTSGGNTQYF.

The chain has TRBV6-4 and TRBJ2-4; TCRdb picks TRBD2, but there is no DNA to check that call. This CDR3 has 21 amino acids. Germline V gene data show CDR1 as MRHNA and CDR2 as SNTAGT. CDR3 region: CASSDSIIRLAGGLAKNIQYF.

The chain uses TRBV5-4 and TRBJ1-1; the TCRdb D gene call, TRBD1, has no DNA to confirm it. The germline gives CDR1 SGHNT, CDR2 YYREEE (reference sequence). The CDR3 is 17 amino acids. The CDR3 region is CASSLDNFRGRDTEAFF. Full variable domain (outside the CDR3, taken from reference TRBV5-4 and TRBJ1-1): ETGVTQSPTHLIKTRGQQVTLRCSSQSGHNTVSWYQQALGQGPQFIFQYYREEENGRGNFPPRFSGLQFPNYSSELNVNALELDDSALYLCASSLDNFRGRDTEAFFGQGTRLTVV.

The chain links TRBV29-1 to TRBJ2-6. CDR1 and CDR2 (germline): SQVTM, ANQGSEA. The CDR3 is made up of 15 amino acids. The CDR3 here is CSVVPLGSGANVLTF.

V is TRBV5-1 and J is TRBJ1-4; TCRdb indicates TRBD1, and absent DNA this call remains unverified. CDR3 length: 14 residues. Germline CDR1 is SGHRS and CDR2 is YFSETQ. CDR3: CASSIGGTDEKLFF.

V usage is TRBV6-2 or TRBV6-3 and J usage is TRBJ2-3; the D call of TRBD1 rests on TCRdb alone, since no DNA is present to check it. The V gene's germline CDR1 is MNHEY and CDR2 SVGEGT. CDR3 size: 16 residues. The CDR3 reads CASSYVGSGVGDTQYF.

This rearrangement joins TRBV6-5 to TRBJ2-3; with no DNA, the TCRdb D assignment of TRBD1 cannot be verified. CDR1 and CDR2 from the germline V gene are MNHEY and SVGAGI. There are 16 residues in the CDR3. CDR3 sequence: CASSSLGQGLADTQYF.

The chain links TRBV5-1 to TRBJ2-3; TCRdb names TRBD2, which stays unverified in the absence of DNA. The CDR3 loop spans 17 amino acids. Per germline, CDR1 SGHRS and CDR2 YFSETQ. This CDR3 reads CASSSIIAGRSTDTQYF.

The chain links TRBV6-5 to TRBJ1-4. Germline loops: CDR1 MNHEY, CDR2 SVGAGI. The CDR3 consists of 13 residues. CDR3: CASRGGVYEKLFF.